This T cell receptor (beta chain) was observed in a study of neurological immune-mediated disorders. The overall study: The study included approximately 34 multiple sclerosis patients, about 31 relapsing-remitting and 3 secondary progressive.

The output of every sequencing run exceeded 170 million TCR-beta sequences, derived from 15-18 subjects. TCRdb itself ran the 5' RACE reads through MiXCR, one entry per CDR3 protein. The data hold nearly 60,000 distinct CDR3 sequences, with approximately 3.5% observed a single time. This clonotype was counted many times. This CDR3 is built from 11 residues. Germline V gene data show CDR1 as MGHRA and CDR2 as YSYEKL. V lost 4 bases, J lost 10 bases, and 8 bases lay in between. Sequenced sample: PBMCs. This receptor was identified in a woman in her twenties or thirties with multiple sclerosis. The V and J genes are TRBV4-1 and TRBJ2-1, with D unresolved. CDR3 loop: CASSLFEEQFF. The CDR3, as DNA: TGCGCCAGCAGCCTATTTGAGGAGCAGTTCTTC.